These T cell receptor beta chains were read from a single sample in a study of regulatory T cells in long-lasting Graves disease. TCRdb called the multiplex PCR reads again in MiXCR, with one record for every CDR3 protein. The sample holds roughly 560,000 distinct CDR3 sequences; around 13% are singletons and the top ten take around 9.3%. These same records also appear under a second study, on T cells in Graves' hyperthyroidism and ophthalmopathy.

The sample here was peripheral blood mononuclear cells (PBMCs), taken at new diagnosis, from a patient treated with antithyroid drugs. The receptors were gathered from a woman aged 30 to 39 with Graves disease. Both conserved end residues are part of each CDR3. D genes are given only for firm matches. Expanded clones get a size class; other rows say once, few or many, or leave the size out.

J: TRBJ1-2
V: TRBV19
length: 15
D: TRBD1
size: many
DNA: TGTGCCAGTAGTATAGTGGACAGGGATTCCTATGGCTACACCTTC
CDR3: CASSIVDRDSYGYTF

J: TRBJ2-1
V: TRBV7-9
length: 19
D: TRBD2
size: few
DNA: TGTGCCAGCAGCGGGAGGGAGGCTAGCGGGAGGATAGCCTACAATGAGCAGTTCTTC
CDR3: CASSGREASGRIAYNEQFF

J: TRBJ2-2
V: TRBV29-1
length: 16
D: TRBD1
size: NA
DNA: TGCAGCGTTGAGGCCCGGGACAGGGGAAACACCGGGGAGCTGCTTTTT
CDR3: CSVEARDRGNTGELLF

J: TRBJ1-1
V: TRBV19
length: 13
D: NA
size: many
DNA: TGTGCCAGTAGTATAGAGGGGGGAGCTGAAGCTTTCTTT
CDR3: CASSIEGGAEAFF

J: TRBJ2-3
V: TRBV6-2/TRBV6-3
length: 16
D: NA
size: many
DNA: TGTGCCAGCAGTTACTCATCCCGGTTAGCGGTCGAAGCGCAGTATTTT
CDR3: CASSYSSRLAVEAQYF

J: TRBJ2-7
V: TRBV18
length: 11
D: NA
size: many
DNA: TGTGCCAGCTCACCAACAGAAGAGCAGTACTTC
CDR3: CASSPTEEQYF

J: TRBJ2-3
V: TRBV20-1
length: 14
D: NA
size: many
DNA: TGCAGTGCCCGCTCCGGGCCTAGCACAGATACGCAGTATTTT
CDR3: CSARSGPSTDTQYF

J: TRBJ2-5
V: TRBV25-1
length: 13
D: NA
size: few
DNA: TGTGCCAGCAGTGAATACCTCCAAGAGACCCAGTACTTC
CDR3: CASSEYLQETQYF

J: TRBJ2-1
V: TRBV7-9
length: 14
D: NA
size: NA
DNA: TGTGCCAGCAGCTTAGTCGTAAAGGGACTCGAGCAGTTCTTC
CDR3: CASSLVVKGLEQFF

J: TRBJ1-2
V: TRBV4-3
length: 16
D: NA
size: NA
DNA: TGCGCCAGCAGCGCGGGGGATTTTGCAGCTAACTATGGCTACACCTTC
CDR3: CASSAGDFAANYGYTF

J: TRBJ1-2
V: TRBV12-3/TRBV12-4
length: 12
D: NA
size: many
DNA: TGTGCCAGCAGTGACGGGACACCCAGCTCCACCTTC
CDR3: CASSDGTPSSTF

J: TRBJ2-2
V: TRBV9
length: 14
D: NA
size: many
DNA: TGTGCCAGCAGCGAAAGGACGGGGTCCGGGGAGCTGTTTTTT
CDR3: CASSERTGSGELFF

J: TRBJ2-7
V: TRBV20-1
length: 14
D: TRBD2
size: NA
DNA: TGCAGTGCCGTCCCGGGACTAACTATCTACGAGCAGTACTTC
CDR3: CSAVPGLTIYEQYF

J: TRBJ1-1
V: TRBV9
length: 14
D: NA
size: many
DNA: TGTGCCAGCAGCTCGGTGGGGACGAACACTGAAGCTTTCTTT
CDR3: CASSSVGTNTEAFF

J: TRBJ2-1
V: TRBV6-2/TRBV6-3
length: 19
D: TRBD2
size: many
DNA: TGTGCCAGCAGTTACTCGGGACTAGCGGCATATATACCTCACAATGAGCAGTTCTTC
CDR3: CASSYSGLAAYIPHNEQFF

J: TRBJ1-5
V: TRBV28
length: 16
D: NA
size: many
DNA: TGTGCCAGCAGTAAAACGGGACGTCGTCGCAATCAGCCCCAGCATTTT
CDR3: CASSKTGRRRNQPQHF

J: TRBJ2-7
V: TRBV10-1
length: 14
D: TRBD1
size: few
DNA: TGCGCCAGCAGTTCTGGGACAGGCCTACTGGAGCAGTACTTC
CDR3: CASSSGTGLLEQYF

J: TRBJ1-6
V: TRBV11-2
length: 14
D: TRBD1
size: many
DNA: TGTGCCAGCAGCTTCGACAGGGTGAATTCACCCCTCCACTTT
CDR3: CASSFDRVNSPLHF

J: TRBJ2-1
V: TRBV20-1
length: 13
D: TRBD1
size: few
DNA: TGCAGTGCTAGCGCAGGGGGCCACAATGAGCAGTTCTTC
CDR3: CSASAGGHNEQFF

J: TRBJ1-2
V: TRBV7-9
length: 14
D: TRBD1
size: NA
DNA: TGTGCCAGCAGCGCACCAGGACAGGGCTATGGCTACACCTTC
CDR3: CASSAPGQGYGYTF

J: TRBJ1-1
V: TRBV5-6
length: 16
D: NA
size: NA
DNA: TGTGCCAGCAGCTTGGAAGTTTTTCAGGCGAACACTGAAGCTTTCTTT
CDR3: CASSLEVFQANTEAFF

J: TRBJ1-4
V: TRBV20-1
length: 11
D: NA
size: NA
DNA: TGCAGTGCCACCCGCGCTGAAAAACTGTTTTTT
CDR3: CSATRAEKLFF

J: TRBJ2-6
V: TRBV14
length: 16
D: NA
size: many
DNA: TGTGCCAGCAGCCAAGATCGACTTACTGGGGCCAACGTCCTGACTTTC
CDR3: CASSQDRLTGANVLTF

J: TRBJ2-7
V: TRBV18
length: 15
D: TRBD2
size: many
DNA: TGTGCCAGCTCATCCTGGACTAGCGGGAACCACGAGCAGTACTTC
CDR3: CASSSWTSGNHEQYF

J: TRBJ1-2
V: TRBV28
length: 14
D: NA
size: NA
DNA: TGTGCCAGCAGTTTAACACCACCGAACTATGGCTACACCTTC
CDR3: CASSLTPPNYGYTF

J: TRBJ2-7
V: TRBV4-1
length: 16
D: TRBD2
size: NA
DNA: TGCGCCAGCAGCCATAAAATTAGCGGGAGTACCTACGAGCAGTACTTC
CDR3: CASSHKISGSTYEQYF

J: TRBJ1-1
V: TRBV20-1
length: 13
D: NA
size: NA
DNA: TGCAGTGCTTACAGGTCCCTTAGCACTAAAGCTTTCTTT
CDR3: CSAYRSLSTKAFF

J: TRBJ2-3
V: TRBV30
length: 15
D: TRBD2
size: NA
DNA: TGTGCCTGGAGTGTAGCGGGAGCTGACACAGATACGCAGTATTTT
CDR3: CAWSVAGADTDTQYF

J: TRBJ2-3
V: TRBV6-1
length: 12
D: NA
size: many
DNA: TGTGCCACCGTGACAGGTTCAGATACGCAGTATTTT
CDR3: CATVTGSDTQYF

J: TRBJ2-3
V: TRBV11-2
length: 19
D: NA
size: NA
DNA: NA
CDR3: CASSFYICSAPVGSETQYF

J: TRBJ2-1
V: TRBV7-6
length: 16
D: TRBD2
size: many
DNA: TGTGCCAGCAGTTACGGACTAGCGGCCTCCTACAATGAGCAGTTCTTC
CDR3: CASSYGLAASYNEQFF

J: TRBJ2-7
V: TRBV7-8
length: 14
D: NA
size: few
DNA: TGTGCCAGCAGCTTAACGGGCATCACCTACGAGCAGTACTTC
CDR3: CASSLTGITYEQYF

J: TRBJ1-1
V: TRBV24-1
length: 13
D: NA
size: many
DNA: TGTGCCACCAGTGTACCGGGGGGCACTGAAGCTTTCTTT
CDR3: CATSVPGGTEAFF

J: TRBJ2-1
V: TRBV3-1
length: 15
D: TRBD2
size: NA
DNA: TGTGCCAGCAGCCAGCTTAGCGGGAGGGGGGATGAGCAGTTCTTC
CDR3: CASSQLSGRGDEQFF

J: TRBJ1-5
V: TRBV5-6
length: 15
D: NA
size: NA
DNA: TGTGCCAGCAGCTCATGGGTCTCAAGCAATCAGCCCCAGCATTTT
CDR3: CASSSWVSSNQPQHF

J: TRBJ1-1
V: TRBV5-1
length: 14
D: NA
size: many
DNA: TGCGCCAGCAGCTTGGTTACAATGAACACTGAAGCTTTCTTT
CDR3: CASSLVTMNTEAFF

J: TRBJ2-3
V: TRBV27
length: 16
D: TRBD1
size: many
DNA: TGTGCCAGCAGTCCCGGACAGGGGGCTGGCACAGATACGCAGTATTTT
CDR3: CASSPGQGAGTDTQYF

J: TRBJ2-7
V: TRBV18
length: 15
D: NA
size: many
DNA: TGTGCCAGCTCACCCCAGCCGGGTCACTCCTACGAGCAGTACTTC
CDR3: CASSPQPGHSYEQYF

J: TRBJ2-7
V: TRBV6-1
length: 14
D: TRBD2
size: few
DNA: TGTGCCAGCATCGGAGGAGCGGGAGTCTACGAGCAGTACTTC
CDR3: CASIGGAGVYEQYF

J: TRBJ2-3
V: TRBV20-1
length: 15
D: TRBD2
size: many
DNA: TGCAGTGCCCTAGGACTAGCGGACGCCACAGATACGCAGTATTTT
CDR3: CSALGLADATDTQYF

J: TRBJ2-2
V: TRBV20-1
length: 14
D: NA
size: few
DNA: TGCAGTGCTAGAGCCGGGAGAGGAACCGGGGAGCTGTTTTTT
CDR3: CSARAGRGTGELFF

J: TRBJ1-1
V: TRBV27
length: 14
D: NA
size: many
DNA: TGTGCCAGCAGTTTGAGGTGGGAGAACACTGAAGCTTTCTTT
CDR3: CASSLRWENTEAFF

J: TRBJ2-1
V: TRBV7-3
length: 18
D: TRBD2
size: NA
DNA: TGTGCCAGCAGCTTAGAAGGGAGGGGCGCGAGCTCCTACAATGAGCAGTTCTTC
CDR3: CASSLEGRGASSYNEQFF

J: TRBJ1-2
V: TRBV7-2
length: 13
D: TRBD1
size: many
DNA: TGTGCCAGCACCACGGACAGGATCTATGGCTACACCTTC
CDR3: CASTTDRIYGYTF

J: TRBJ2-1
V: TRBV28
length: 15
D: TRBD2
size: many
DNA: TGTGCCAGCAGTTGGGGTAGCGGGAGGGTGGATGAGCAGTTCTTC
CDR3: CASSWGSGRVDEQFF

J: TRBJ2-5
V: TRBV30
length: 12
D: NA
size: many
DNA: TGTGCCTGGAGGGACTACCAAGAGACCCAGTACTTC
CDR3: CAWRDYQETQYF

J: TRBJ1-5
V: TRBV28
length: 14
D: NA
size: many
DNA: TGTGCCAGCAGTACAGGGAGTGCTAATCAGCCCCAGCATTTT
CDR3: CASSTGSANQPQHF

J: TRBJ2-5
V: TRBV28
length: 13
D: NA
size: many
DNA: TGTGCCAGCAGTTTATTCAGTGGCAGGACCCAGTACTTC
CDR3: CASSLFSGRTQYF

J: TRBJ1-3
V: TRBV6-1
length: 15
D: NA
size: NA
DNA: TGTGCCAGCACCTTAAGCGGGGGTCCCGGAAACACCATATATTTT
CDR3: CASTLSGGPGNTIYF

J: TRBJ1-4
V: TRBV5-1
length: 15
D: NA
size: many
DNA: TGCGCCAGCAGCTCCGGTGCGGGACATAATGAAAAACTGTTTTTT
CDR3: CASSSGAGHNEKLFF

J: TRBJ2-5
V: TRBV5-1
length: 13
D: NA
size: many
DNA: TGCGCCAGCAGCTTGGCACCATTGGAGACCCAGTACTTC
CDR3: CASSLAPLETQYF

J: TRBJ1-6
V: TRBV4-3
length: 16
D: NA
size: once
DNA: TGCGCCAGCAGCCAAGCGCACGCGGGAGGATCATCTCCCCTCCACTTT
CDR3: CASSQAHAGGSSPLHF

J: TRBJ2-7
V: TRBV11-2
length: 15
D: TRBD2
size: many
DNA: TGTGCCAGCAGCTTAAACCGCCTGACTAGCGGAGAGCAGTACTTC
CDR3: CASSLNRLTSGEQYF

J: TRBJ2-7
V: TRBV19
length: 14
D: NA
size: NA
DNA: TGTGCCAGTAGTATGGATGTAGGCTCCTACGAGCAGTACTTC
CDR3: CASSMDVGSYEQYF